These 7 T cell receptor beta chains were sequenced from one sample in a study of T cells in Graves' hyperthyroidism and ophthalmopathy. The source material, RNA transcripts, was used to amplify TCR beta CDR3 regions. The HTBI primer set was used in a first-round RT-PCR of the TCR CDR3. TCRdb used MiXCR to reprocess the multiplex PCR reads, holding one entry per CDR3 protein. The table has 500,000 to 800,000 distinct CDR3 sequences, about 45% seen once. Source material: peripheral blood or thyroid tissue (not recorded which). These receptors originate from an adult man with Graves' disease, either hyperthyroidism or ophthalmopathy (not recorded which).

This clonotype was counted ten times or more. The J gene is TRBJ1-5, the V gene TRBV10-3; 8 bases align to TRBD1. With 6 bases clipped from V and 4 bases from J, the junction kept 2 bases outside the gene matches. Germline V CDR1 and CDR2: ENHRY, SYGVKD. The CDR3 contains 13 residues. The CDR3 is CAIRDRVNQPQHF. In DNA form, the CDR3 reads TGTGCCATCAGGGACAGGGTAAATCAGCCCCAGCATTTT.

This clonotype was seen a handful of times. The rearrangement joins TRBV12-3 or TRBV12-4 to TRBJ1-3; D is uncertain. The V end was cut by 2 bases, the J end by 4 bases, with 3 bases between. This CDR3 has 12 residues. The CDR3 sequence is CASSLKGNTIYF. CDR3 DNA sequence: TGTGCCAGCAGTTTAAAGGGAAACACCATATATTTT.

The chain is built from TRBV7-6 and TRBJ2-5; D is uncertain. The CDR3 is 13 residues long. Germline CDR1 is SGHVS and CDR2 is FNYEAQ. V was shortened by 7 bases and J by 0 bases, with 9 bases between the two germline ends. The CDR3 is CASTLRDQETQYF. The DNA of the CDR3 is TGTGCCAGCACTCTCCGGGACCAAGAGACCCAGTACTTC. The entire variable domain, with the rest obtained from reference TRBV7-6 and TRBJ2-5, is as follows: GAGVSQSPRYKVTKRGQDVALRCDPISGHVSLYWYRQALGQGPEFLTYFNYEAQQDKSGLPNDRFSAERPEGSISTLTIQRTEQRDSAMYRCASTLRDQETQYFGPGTRLLVL.

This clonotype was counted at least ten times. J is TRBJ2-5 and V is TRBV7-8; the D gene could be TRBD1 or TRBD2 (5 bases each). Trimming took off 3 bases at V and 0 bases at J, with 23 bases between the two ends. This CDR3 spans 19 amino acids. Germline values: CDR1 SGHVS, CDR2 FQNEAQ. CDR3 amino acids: CASSFPLGESGTNQETQYF. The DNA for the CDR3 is TGTGCCAGCAGCTTCCCCCTAGGGGAGAGCGGCACTAACCAAGAGACCCAGTACTTC.

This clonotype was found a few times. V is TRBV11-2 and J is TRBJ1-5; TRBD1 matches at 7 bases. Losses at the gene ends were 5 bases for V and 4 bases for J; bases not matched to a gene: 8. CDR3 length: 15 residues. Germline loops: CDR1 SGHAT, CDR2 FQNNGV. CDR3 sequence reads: CASSTQGGRNQPQHF. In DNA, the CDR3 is TGTGCCAGCAGCACGCAGGGGGGCCGGAATCAGCCCCAGCATTTT.

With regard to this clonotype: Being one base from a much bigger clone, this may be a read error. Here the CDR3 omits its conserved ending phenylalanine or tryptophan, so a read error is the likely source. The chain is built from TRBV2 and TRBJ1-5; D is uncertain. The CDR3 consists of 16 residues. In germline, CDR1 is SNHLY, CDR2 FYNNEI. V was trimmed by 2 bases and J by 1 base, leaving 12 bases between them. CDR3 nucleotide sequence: TGTGCCAGCAGTGAACTGGGTGGTCCAAGCAATCAGCCCCAGCATTAT. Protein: CASSELGGPSNQPQHY.

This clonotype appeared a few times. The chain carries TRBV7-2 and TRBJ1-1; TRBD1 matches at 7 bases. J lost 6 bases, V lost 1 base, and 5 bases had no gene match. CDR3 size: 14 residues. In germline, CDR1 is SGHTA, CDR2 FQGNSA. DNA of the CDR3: TGTGCCAGCAGCTTAGACAGGGGCGTCTCTGAAGCTTTCTTT. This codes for CASSLDRGVSEAFF.